A single sample is the source of the 30 T cell receptor beta chains below, sequenced in a study of shared clonotypes between healthy human individuals. The table came from immunoSEQ multiplex PCR; TCRdb's copy has only in-frame clones and leaves some out. This sample has under 600,000 clones; roughly 79% occur once, and the top ten carry approximately 12%. The sample consisted of PBMCs. Receptor source: a woman in her forties in good health. Some clones in this sample may be carry-over from other donors' samples.

This clone has just a few counts. One end of the junction is discordant with germline, which a read error may explain. The chain uses TRBV19 and TRBJ2-1; 14 bases map to TRBD2. Looked up from germline, CDR1 is LNHDA and CDR2 is SQIVND (reference sequence). This CDR3 region has 15 residues. The CDR3 DNA sequence: TGCGCCAGTACCTTGGGGACTAGCGGGAGCCATGAGCAGTTCTTC. Translating it yields CASTLGTSGSHEQFF.

The chain recombines TRBV6-6 with TRBJ1-5; unclear D gene. The CDR3 is 14 amino acids. Trimming stripped 0 bases from V and 6 bases from J, with 9 bases between. Germline V gene sequence: CDR1 MNHNY, CDR2 SVGAGI (reference sequence). CDR3 in amino acids: CASSYSGLAQPQHF. Here the CDR3 DNA reads TGTGCCAGCAGTTACTCAGGTCTTGCTCAGCCCCAGCATTTT.

This clone was picked up one time. A far larger clone differs by one base, so this is likely a read error. The J gene is TRBJ2-7, the V gene TRBV7-8; 8 positions match TRBD2. CDR1 is SGHVS, CDR2 FQNEAQ, per germline. V lost 3 bases and J lost 3; bases outside the gene matches: 16. The CDR3 is 18 residues long. The CDR3 DNA is TGTGCCAGCAGCTTTTTAGCGGGACGAAGCCCAGGGAACTACGAGCAGTACTTC. Its protein is CASSFLAGRSPGNYEQYF.

The V and J genes are TRBV5-1 and TRBJ2-7, with 12 bases identical to TRBD2. The CDR3 runs to 15 residues. J lost 2 bases, V lost 5 bases, and 5 bases had no gene match. Germline CDR1 and CDR2: SGHRS and YFSETQ. The CDR3 loop is CASSSSSGRAYEQYF. For the CDR3, the DNA is TGCGCCAGCAGTTCCTCTAGCGGGAGGGCCTACGAGCAGTACTTC.

V is TRBV5-1 and J is TRBJ2-3, with D maybe TRBD1 (5 bases). The V end was cut by 4 bases, the J end by 5 bases, with 11 bases between. This CDR3 is 13 amino acids long. Germline V lookup: CDR1 SGHRS, CDR2 YFSETQ. The CDR3 sequence: CASSPLGVDTQYF. The CDR3 coding sequence is TGCGCCAGCAGCCCCCTAGGGGTAGATACGCAGTATTTT.

This clone is a singleton in its sample. This sequence joins TRBV7-3 and TRBJ2-5; D might be TRBD1 (6 bases). V lost 5 bases to trimming and J lost 2 bases, with 12 bases between them. Per the germline V gene, CDR1 is SGHTA and CDR2 is FQGTGA. The CDR3 runs 14 residues. The CDR3 sequence: CASSPAGTQETQYF. The CDR3 nucleotides are TGTGCCAGCAGCCCCGCCGGGACACAAGAGACCCAGTACTTC.

CDR3 DNA sequence: TGCAGCGTTGAAATCGGGGGCGAGGACTATGGCTACACCTTC. Translating it yields CSVEIGGEDYGYTF. The chain links TRBV29-1 to TRBJ1-2, with a weak D call TRBD1 (6 bases). Germline V CDR1 and CDR2: SQVTM, ANQGSEA. The V and J ends lost 2 bases and 3 bases respectively, with 13 bases between them. The CDR3 runs 14 residues.

The chain is built from TRBV6-1 and TRBJ2-1, with D possibly TRBD2 on 5 matching bases. The CDR3 runs to 12 residues. Deletions cut 6 bases from V and 7 bases from J, with 10 bases between. Germline assignment: CDR1 MNHNS and CDR2 SASEGT. The CDR3 DNA reads as TGTGCCAGCAGCGCCAGAGGGAATGAGCAGTTCTTC. It yields the protein CASSARGNEQFF.

V and J are TRBV7-2 and TRBJ2-7; D ambiguous. The V end was cut by 1 base, the J end by 3 bases, with 7 bases between. Germline lookup yields CDR1 SGHTA and CDR2 FQGNSA. The CDR3 length is 13 residues. The DNA for the CDR3 is TGTGCCAGCAGCTTAGAGCCTATCTACGAGCAGTACTTC. The encoded protein is CASSLEPIYEQYF.

This sequence joins TRBV14 and TRBJ2-2; TRBD1 matches 7 bases. Per germline, CDR1 SGHDN and CDR2 FVKESK. The CDR3 sequence is 16 residues long. V lost 6 bases, J lost 0 bases, and 7 bases stayed unmatched. The CDR3, as DNA: TGTGCCAGCAGATCTACCGGGACAGCGAACACCGGGGAGCTGTTTTTT. This translates into CASRSTGTANTGELFF. Full variable domain (outside the CDR3, taken from reference TRBV14 and TRBJ2-2): EAGVTQFPSHSVIEKGQTVTLRCDPISGHDNLYWYRRVMGKEIKFLLHFVKESKQDESGMPNNRFLAERTGGTYSTLKVQPAELEDSGVYFCASRSTGTANTGELFFGEGSRLTVL.

This chain links TRBV27 with TRBJ2-7; 8 bases are a match to TRBD1. This CDR3 is built from 14 residues. The V gene's germline CDR1 is MNHEY and CDR2 SMNVEV (reference sequence). Germline trimming cut 3 bases from V and 5 bases from J; bases unmatched to any gene: 6. CDR3 in amino acids: CASSLSRQGNEQYF. For the CDR3, the DNA is TGTGCCAGCAGTTTGTCACGACAGGGGAACGAGCAGTACTTC.

The chain combines TRBV5-6 with TRBJ1-2; D not resolved. Trimming pared 0 bases from V and 4 bases from J, leaving 10 bases between. CDR1 is SGHDT and CDR2 is YYEEEE in the germline V gene. CDR3 size: 14 residues. The chain's CDR3 is CASSLGGVRYGYTF. CDR3 in DNA: TGTGCCAGCAGCTTGGGTGGGGTTCGCTATGGCTACACCTTC.

To note about this clone: Compared with germline, one end of the junction differs, possibly owing to a read error. This specimen includes other DNA sequences encoding the same CDR3. V gene TRBV9 combines with J gene TRBJ2-1, with D tentatively TRBD1 or TRBD2 (5 bases each). The CDR3 extends over 17 amino acids. Germline V gene sequence: CDR1 SGDLS, CDR2 YYNGEE. This CDR3 reads CASSVEWGGGSYNEQFF. DNA for the CDR3: TGCGCCAGCAGCGTAGAGTGGGGCGGAGGCTCCTACAATGAGCAGTTCTTC.

This clone was observed at least ten times. V and J are TRBV5-4 and TRBJ2-7; D gene uncertain. The CDR3 is 12 amino acids. Germline CDR1 reads SGHNT; CDR2 reads YYREEE (reference sequence). Trimming pared 0 bases from V and 6 bases from J, leaving 7 bases between. The CDR3 here is CASSLAPGEQYF. The DNA for the CDR3 is TGTGCCAGCAGCTTGGCGCCTGGCGAGCAGTACTTC.

Regarding this clone: Only one base separates this from a far larger clonotype, so it likely reflects a read error. This chain joins TRBV30 and TRBJ1-3, with D hard to call. Germline-derived CDR1 and CDR2 are GTSNPN and SVGIG (reference sequence). Deletions cut 5 bases from V and 3 bases from J, with 11 bases between. The CDR3 has 13 residues. CDR3: CAWHIFFGNTIYF. CDR3 nucleotides: TGTGCCTGGCACATATTCTTTGGAAACACCATATATTTT.

V usage is TRBV30 and J usage is TRBJ2-5; 7 positions agree with TRBD2. V was clipped by 3 bases and J by 5 bases; unmatched bases: 6. This CDR3 contains 13 residues. Germline V gene lookup returns CDR1 GTSNPN and CDR2 SVGIG (reference sequence). DNA for the CDR3: TGTGCCTGGAGGGCCGGGAGGTGGGAGACCCAGTACTTC. The encoded protein is CAWRAGRWETQYF.

This rearrangement joins TRBV7-6 to TRBJ2-1, with 9 bases that match TRBD2. The CDR3 length is 15 residues. The V gene end was trimmed by 1 base and the J gene end by 7 bases; junction bases not matched to a gene: 5. Looked up from germline, CDR1 is SGHVS and CDR2 is FNYEAQ. Written as DNA, the CDR3 is TGTGCCAGCAGCTTAGGTAGCGGGAGTTGGAATGAGCAGTTCTTC. It is translated as CASSLGSGSWNEQFF. Combining the CDR3 with reference TRBV7-6 and TRBJ2-1 gives the whole variable domain GAGVSQSPRYKVTKRGQDVALRCDPISGHVSLYWYRQALGQGPEFLTYFNYEAQQDKSGLPNDRFSAERPEGSISTLTIQRTEQRDSAMYRCASSLGSGSWNEQFFGPGTRLTVL.

To note about this clone: Other nucleotide sequences in the sample specify the same CDR3. The chain carries TRBV28 and TRBJ2-7; 9 bases match TRBD1. The junction had 2 bases not matched to a gene; V was cut back by 3 bases and J by 2 bases. There are 14 residues in the CDR3. Germline CDR1 and CDR2: MDHEN and SYDVKM. CDR3 in amino acids: CASSLGQGTYEQYF. The CDR3, as DNA: TGTGCCAGCAGTTTGGGACAGGGAACCTACGAGCAGTACTTC.

V is TRBV19 and J is TRBJ1-5; TRBD1 agrees at 7 bases. V lost 5 bases, J lost 2 bases, and 6 bases stayed unmatched. The CDR3 totals 15 residues. CDR1 and CDR2 from the germline V gene are LNHDA and SQIVND (reference sequence). The DNA of the CDR3 is TGTGCCAGTAGTGGACAGGCTGGTGGCAATCAGCCCCAGCATTTT. Translation: CASSGQAGGNQPQHF. The full variable domain, in which reference TRBV19 and TRBJ1-5 provide the parts outside the CDR3, is DGGITQSPKYLFRKEGQNVTLSCEQNLNHDAMYWYRQDPGQGLRLIYYSQIVNDFQKGDIAEGYSVSREKKESFPLTVTSAQKNPTAFYLCASSGQAGGNQPQHFGDGTRLSIL.

The chain uses TRBV7-6 and TRBJ2-5; possibly TRBD1 or TRBD2 for D (6 bases each). With 1 base removed from V and 5 bases from J, the gap between germline ends came to 14 bases. Germline V gene lookup returns CDR1 SGHVS and CDR2 FNYEAQ. The CDR3 loop spans 15 amino acids. CDR3 loop: CASSLGTTGRETQYF. The CDR3 region has the DNA TGTGCCAGCAGCTTAGGGACCACAGGGAGGGAGACCCAGTACTTC.

The sample holds a few counts of this clone. The chain joins TRBV2 to TRBJ2-5, with D perhaps being TRBD1 or TRBD2 (5 bases each). Near its end, the DNA agrees better with TRBJ2-7, so the J call may be wrong. The germline gives CDR1 SNHLY, CDR2 FYNNEI. The CDR3 covers 12 residues. The CDR3 spells CASRDVAYEQYF. The CDR3 region has the DNA TGTGCCAGTCGGGACGTGGCCTACGAGCAGTACTTC.

This clone was recorded many times. This CDR3 is also generated by other DNA sequences in the sample. The J gene is TRBJ1-2, the V gene TRBV18, with unresolved D. Germline V gene sequence: CDR1 KGHSH, CDR2 LQKENI. V was clipped by 4 bases and J by 2 bases, with 5 bases between them. This CDR3 has 12 residues. The DNA of the CDR3 is TGTGCCAGCTCACTAGACAACTATGGCTACACCTTC. It translates to CASSLDNYGYTF.

In regard to this clone: Mismatch with germline at one junction end may stem from a read error. The chain couples TRBV7-7 to TRBJ2-5, with D perhaps matching TRBD1 or TRBD2 (7 bases each). Germline V gene lookup returns CDR1 SSHAT and CDR2 FNYEAQ (reference sequence). This CDR3 is 14 amino acids long. CDR3 nucleotides: TGTGCTAGCAGCTTGAACAGGGGAGGGGAGACCCAGTACTTC. It yields the protein CASSLNRGGETQYF.

CDR3 protein: CASSIPSAGGLNEKLFF. For the CDR3, the DNA is TGTGCCAGTAGTATACCCTCAGCGGGGGGCCTAAATGAAAAACTGTTTTTT. This chain joins TRBV19 and TRBJ1-4, with D perhaps TRBD1 (6 bases). The CDR3 length is 17 residues. The germline V gene encodes CDR1 LNHDA and CDR2 SQIVND (reference sequence). Trimming cost V 2 bases and J 5 bases, with 18 bases left between them.

The sample holds many counts of this clone. The chain employs TRBV6-6 and TRBJ2-6; D not resolved. This CDR3 has 15 residues. Trimming shortened V by 2 bases and J by 4 bases, and 9 bases separated the two germline ends. The germline V gene has CDR1 MNHNY and CDR2 SVGAGI (reference sequence). CDR3 protein: CASSYTRPGANVLTF. The CDR3 bases are TGTGCCAGCAGTTACACAAGGCCCGGGGCCAACGTCCTGACTTTC.

The V call is TRBV15, the J call TRBJ2-7; 7 nucleotides agree with TRBD1. The germline V gene has CDR1 LNHNV and CDR2 YYDKDF (reference sequence). This CDR3 is 17 amino acids long. V lost 5 bases and J lost 3; bases outside the gene matches: 16. The chain's CDR3 is CATSGQRDGTVGYEQYF. The CDR3, as DNA: TGTGCCACCAGCGGTCAACGAGACGGGACAGTGGGCTACGAGCAGTACTTC.

This clone was detected once. The rearrangement joins TRBV20-1 to TRBJ2-7; D unclear. V shed 1 base and J shed 3 bases, with 4 bases lying between them. The CDR3 covers 11 residues. CDR1 DFQATT and CDR2 SNEGSKA come from the germline V gene (reference sequence). For the CDR3, the DNA is TGCAGTGCTAGAGTTCTCTACGAGCAGTACTTC. Protein: CSARVLYEQYF.

The J gene is TRBJ2-1, the V gene TRBV5-4, with TRBD2 matching over 7 bases. V was clipped by 1 base and J by 1 base; unmatched bases: 5. CDR3 size: 16 residues. Germline values: CDR1 SGHNT, CDR2 YYREEE (reference sequence). The CDR3 is CASSLNGGGSYNEQFF. CDR3 DNA: TGTGCCAGCAGCTTGAATGGCGGGGGATCCTACAATGAGCAGTTCTTC.

This chain links TRBV30 with TRBJ2-1; 11 bases fit TRBD2. Germline-derived CDR1 and CDR2 are GTSNPN and SVGIG (reference sequence). There are 14 residues in the CDR3. Germline trimming cut 4 bases from V and 7 bases from J; bases unmatched to any gene: 6. The CDR3 nucleotides are TGTGCCTGGAACCTGAGACTAGCGGGAAATGAGCAGTTCTTC. It encodes CAWNLRLAGNEQFF.

The gene calls are TRBV19 and TRBJ1-2, with D hard to call. The CDR3 totals 11 residues. Germline-derived CDR1 and CDR2 are LNHDA and SQIVND (reference sequence). Deletions cut 3 bases from V and 8 bases from J, with 7 bases between. CDR3 protein: CASSIGRGYTF. CDR3 DNA: TGTGCCAGTAGTATCGGCCGAGGCTACACCTTC.